The next 17 T cell receptor beta chains were all read from a single sample in a study of early T cells in non-severe SARS-CoV-2 infection. One entry per CDR3 protein, called by TCRdb with MiXCR from the 5' RACE reads. The profile shows more than 50,000 distinct CDR3 sequences, around 9.1% of them singletons. Sequenced input: whole blood. The source is an adult who was a healthcare worker with PCR-confirmed SARS-CoV-2 infection or an uninfected control (not recorded which).

This clonotype was seen at least ten times. The chain couples TRBV2 to TRBJ1-4; TRBD1 matches at 9 bases. The germline CDR1 and CDR2 sequences are SNHLY and FYNNEI. The CDR3 extends over 15 amino acids. The ends lost 1 base at V and 8 bases at J; junction bases unmatched: 5. CDR3 nucleotide sequence: TGTGCCAGCAGTGAAGGGACAGGGGCTCGAGAAAAACTGTTTTTT. Encoded protein: CASSEGTGAREKLFF.

The table lists this clonotype with many counts. The J gene is TRBJ1-2, the V gene TRBV19; D not resolved. The germline CDR1 and CDR2 sequences are LNHDA and SQIVND (reference sequence). This CDR3 is built from 16 residues. Trimming pared 6 bases from V and 1 base from J, leaving 18 bases between. The CDR3 nucleotides are TGTGCCAGTAGCACCCTCCCTCGAGGAGTTAACTATGGCTACACCTTC. As protein: CASSTLPRGVNYGYTF. The whole variable domain, remainder taken from reference TRBV19 and TRBJ1-2, is DGGITQSPKYLFRKEGQNVTLSCEQNLNHDAMYWYRQDPGQGLRLIYYSQIVNDFQKGDIAEGYSVSREKKESFPLTVTSAQKNPTAFYLCASSTLPRGVNYGYTFGSGTRLTVV.

This clonotype has ten or more counts. The chain has TRBV27 and TRBJ1-1; TRBD1 agrees at 11 bases. The CDR3 sequence is 13 residues long. With V trimmed by 4 bases and J by 8 bases, 3 bases remained unmatched. Per germline, CDR1 MNHEY and CDR2 SMNVEV (reference sequence). The CDR3 nucleotides are TGTGCCAGCAGTTGGGACAGGGGGAAGGAAGCTTTCTTT. It yields the protein CASSWDRGKEAFF.

This clonotype was observed a handful of times. This CDR3 reads CASSREDRGAFNQPQHF. The CDR3 DNA is TGTGCCAGCAGCCGAGAGGACAGGGGCGCTTTCAATCAGCCCCAGCATTTT. The chain is built from TRBV7-6 and TRBJ1-5; 9 bases match TRBD1. V lost 5 bases, J lost 3 bases, and 11 bases stayed unmatched. The germline V gene encodes CDR1 SGHVS and CDR2 FNYEAQ. This CDR3 is 17 amino acids long.

This clonotype has more than one count but fewer than ten. The chain employs TRBV4-2 and TRBJ2-7, with TRBD2 matching over 7 bases. The V segment lost 1 base and the J segment 6 bases; nucleotides outside the gene matches: 9. Germline CDR1 reads LGHNA; CDR2 reads YNFKEQ. CDR3 length equals 15 residues. The CDR3 bases are TGTGCCAGCAGCCAAGGGACCGGGAGGTACGGCGAGCAGTACTTC. Translating gives CASSQGTGRYGEQYF.

This clonotype was found many times. The chain has TRBV14 and TRBJ1-3; TRBD1 is a possible D gene (5 bases). The CDR3 is 14 amino acids. Germline V gives CDR1 SGHDN, CDR2 FVKESK. V was cut by 4 bases and J by 7 bases, with 14 bases left in between. The CDR3 here is CASSPTVSGNTIYF. In DNA, the CDR3 is TGTGCCAGCAGCCCGACAGTATCCGGCAACACCATATATTTT.

This clonotype was seen repeatedly, ten times or more. V gene TRBV6-5 combines with J gene TRBJ1-1, with D tentatively TRBD1 (5 bases). Germline values: CDR1 MNHEY, CDR2 SVGAGI. The CDR3 covers 16 residues. With 4 bases removed from V and 1 base from J, the gap between germline ends came to 16 bases. CDR3 nucleotides: TGTGCCAGCAGTTCCCCCTGGGGAAGGGGGAACACTGAAGCTTTCTTT. Amino acid sequence: CASSSPWGRGNTEAFF.

This clonotype has at least ten counts. The rearrangement links TRBV11-2 to TRBJ2-3; D is uncertain. The V gene's germline CDR1 is SGHAT and CDR2 FQNNGV. The CDR3 is made up of 12 amino acids. The V and J ends lost 4 bases and 5 bases respectively, with 7 bases between them. CDR3 residues: CASSSGVDTQYF. The CDR3 DNA is TGTGCCAGCAGCTCCGGAGTAGATACGCAGTATTTT.

This clonotype was found many times. The chain employs TRBV27 and TRBJ2-5; D may be TRBD1 (6 bases). V was shortened by 5 bases and J by 3 bases, with 10 bases between the two germline ends. Germline assignment: CDR1 MNHEY and CDR2 SMNVEV (reference sequence). CDR3 length: 13 residues. DNA for the CDR3: TGTGCCAGCAGTGCGCGGACAGAAGAGACCCAGTACTTC. It encodes CASSARTEETQYF.

This clonotype showed up many times. J is TRBJ2-7 and V is TRBV5-1; the match to TRBD1 covers 8 bases. The V gene's germline CDR1 is SGHRS and CDR2 YFSETQ. Trimming took 2 bases from V and 2 from J; bases not matched to a gene: 3. The CDR3 contains 14 residues. The DNA for the CDR3 is TGCGCCAGCAGCTTCGGACAGGGACCCTACGAGCAGTACTTC. This codes for CASSFGQGPYEQYF.

In its sample, this clonotype was seen many times. The rearrangement links TRBV24-1 to TRBJ2-3; the D is unclear. Trimming cost V 4 bases and J 8 bases, with 15 bases left between them. Germline CDR1 reads KGHDR; CDR2 reads SFDVKD. The CDR3 runs 14 residues. CDR3 DNA: TGTGCCACCAGTGACCCCAAGGGTTTAGCTACGCAGTATTTT. Translated: CATSDPKGLATQYF.

This chain links TRBV20-1 with TRBJ2-7; tentatively, D is TRBD1 (5 bases). In germline, CDR1 is DFQATT, CDR2 SNEGSKA (reference sequence). The ends were cut back, 6 bases at V and 3 bases at J, with 15 bases in the middle. The CDR3 covers 13 residues. CDR3: CSAAAQVHYEQYF. CDR3 nucleotides: TGCAGTGCCGCGGCACAGGTCCACTACGAGCAGTACTTC.

This clonotype was picked up many times. The chain employs TRBV18 and TRBJ2-7; a possible D gene is TRBD2 (7 bases). Germline values: CDR1 KGHSH, CDR2 LQKENI. CDR3 size: 16 residues. Deletions cut 3 bases from V and 4 bases from J, with 19 bases between. CDR3 sequence reads: CASSPPGGGSGYEQYF. CDR3 coding DNA: TGTGCCAGCTCACCCCCGGGGGGCGGGAGCGGATACGAGCAGTACTTC. The entire variable domain, with the rest obtained from reference TRBV18 and TRBJ2-7, is as follows: NAGVMQNPRHLVRRRGQEARLRCSPMKGHSHVYWYRQLPEEGLKFMVYLQKENIIDESGMPKERFSAEFPKEGPSILRIQQVVRGDSAAYFCASSPPGGGSGYEQYFGPGTRLTVT.

This clonotype was seen a handful of times. The chain is built from TRBV7-2 and TRBJ2-1, with 7 positions matching TRBD2. The germline V gene encodes CDR1 SGHTA and CDR2 FQGNSA. Losses at the gene ends were 6 bases for V and 2 bases for J; bases not matched to a gene: 4. The length of the CDR3 is 14 residues. This CDR3 reads CASSFSGPYNEQFF. Here the CDR3 DNA reads TGTGCCAGCAGTTTTAGCGGGCCCTACAATGAGCAGTTCTTC.

This clonotype occurred many times. The V gene is TRBV2, the J gene TRBJ2-2; D ambiguous. The CDR3 length is 14 residues. Germline lookup yields CDR1 SNHLY and CDR2 FYNNEI. Deletions cut 2 bases from V and 7 bases from J, with 11 bases between. The CDR3 nucleotides read TGTGCCAGCAGTGAAAATCGAATTGGCGGGGAGCTGTTTTTT. It specifies CASSENRIGGELFF.

This clonotype was detected many times. The chain has TRBV7-6 and TRBJ2-1, with 7 bases aligning to TRBD2. CDR3 size: 14 residues. J was trimmed by 2 bases and V by 7 bases; bases with no gene match: 5. The V gene's germline CDR1 is SGHVS and CDR2 FNYEAQ. The CDR3 sequence is CASTPLAPYNEQFF. CDR3 nucleotide sequence: TGTGCCAGCACCCCACTAGCGCCCTACAATGAGCAGTTCTTC.

The genes are TRBV10-3 and TRBJ2-2; tentative D call: TRBD2 (6 bases). With 5 bases removed from V and 4 bases from J, the gap between germline ends came to 14 bases. The CDR3 spans 15 residues. Germline CDR1 is ENHRY and CDR2 is SYGVKD. CDR3 bases: TGTGCCATCAGTCGGGGACTCCGAGTCACCGGGGAGCTGTTTTTT. Its protein is CAISRGLRVTGELFF.